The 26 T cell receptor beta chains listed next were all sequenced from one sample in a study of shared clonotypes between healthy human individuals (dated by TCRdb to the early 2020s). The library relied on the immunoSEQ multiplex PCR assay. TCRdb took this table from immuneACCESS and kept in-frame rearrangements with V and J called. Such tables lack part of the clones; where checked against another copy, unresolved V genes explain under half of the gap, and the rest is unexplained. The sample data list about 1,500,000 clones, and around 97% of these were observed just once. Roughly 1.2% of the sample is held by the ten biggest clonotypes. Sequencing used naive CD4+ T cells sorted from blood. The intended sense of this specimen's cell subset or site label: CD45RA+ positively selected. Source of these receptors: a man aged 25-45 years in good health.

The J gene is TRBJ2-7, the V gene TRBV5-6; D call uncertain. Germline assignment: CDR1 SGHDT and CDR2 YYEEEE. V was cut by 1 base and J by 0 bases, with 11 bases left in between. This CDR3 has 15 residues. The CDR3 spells CASSLRIEPSYEQYF. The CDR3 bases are TGTGCCAGCAGCTTGCGCATCGAACCCTCCTACGAGCAGTACTTC.

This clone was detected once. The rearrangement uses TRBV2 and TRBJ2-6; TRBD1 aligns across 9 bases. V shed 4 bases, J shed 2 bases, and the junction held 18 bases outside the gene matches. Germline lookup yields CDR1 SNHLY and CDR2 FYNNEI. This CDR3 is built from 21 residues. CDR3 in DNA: TGTGCCAGCAGTGCGGAGGGGACAGGGACCCCGCTCGTGGCTGGGGCCAACGTCCTGACTTTC. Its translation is CASSAEGTGTPLVAGANVLTF.

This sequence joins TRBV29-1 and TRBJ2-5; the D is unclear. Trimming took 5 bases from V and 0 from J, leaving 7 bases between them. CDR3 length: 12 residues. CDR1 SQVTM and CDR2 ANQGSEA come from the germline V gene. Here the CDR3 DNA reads TGCAGCGTTTTAGAGCACCAAGAGACCCAGTACTTC. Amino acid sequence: CSVLEHQETQYF.

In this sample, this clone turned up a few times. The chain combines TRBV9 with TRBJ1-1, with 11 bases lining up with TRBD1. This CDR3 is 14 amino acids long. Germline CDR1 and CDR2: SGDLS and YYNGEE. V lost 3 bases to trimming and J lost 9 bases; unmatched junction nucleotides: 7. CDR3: CASSDGWTGGQAFF. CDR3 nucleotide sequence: TGTGCCAGCAGCGACGGGTGGACAGGGGGCCAAGCTTTCTTT.

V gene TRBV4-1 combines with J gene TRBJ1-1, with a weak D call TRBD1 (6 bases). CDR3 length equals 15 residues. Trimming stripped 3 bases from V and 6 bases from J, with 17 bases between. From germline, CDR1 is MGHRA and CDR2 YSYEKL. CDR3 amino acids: CASSHPSGARSEAFF. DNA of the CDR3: TGCGCCAGCAGCCACCCCTCGGGGGCGCGTTCTGAAGCTTTCTTT.

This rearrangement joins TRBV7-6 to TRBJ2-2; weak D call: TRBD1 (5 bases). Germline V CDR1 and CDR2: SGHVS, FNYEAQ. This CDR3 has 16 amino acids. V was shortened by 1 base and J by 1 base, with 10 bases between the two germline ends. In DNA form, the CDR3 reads TGTGCCAGCAGCTTAGTCGGACACAAGAACACCGGGGAGCTGTTTTTT. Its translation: CASSLVGHKNTGELFF.

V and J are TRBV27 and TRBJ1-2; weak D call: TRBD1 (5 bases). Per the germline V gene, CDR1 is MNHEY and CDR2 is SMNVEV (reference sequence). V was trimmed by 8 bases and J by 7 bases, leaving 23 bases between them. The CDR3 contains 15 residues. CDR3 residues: CASFGTGVRASGYTF. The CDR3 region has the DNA TGTGCCAGCTTCGGGACGGGGGTCCGGGCCAGTGGCTACACCTTC.

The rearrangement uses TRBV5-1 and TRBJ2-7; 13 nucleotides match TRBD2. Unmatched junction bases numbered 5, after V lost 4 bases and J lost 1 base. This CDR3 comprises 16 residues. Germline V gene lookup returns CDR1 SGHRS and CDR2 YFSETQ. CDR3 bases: TGCGCCAGCAGCAAGGGGACTAGCGGGGCGTCCTACGAGCAGTACTTC. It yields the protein CASSKGTSGASYEQYF.

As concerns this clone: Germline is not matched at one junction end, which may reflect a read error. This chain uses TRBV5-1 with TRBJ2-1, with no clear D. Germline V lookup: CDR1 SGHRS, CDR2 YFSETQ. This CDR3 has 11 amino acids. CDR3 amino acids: CASSSNNEQFF. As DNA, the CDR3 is TGCGCCAGCAGCTCCAACAATGAGCAGTTCTTC.

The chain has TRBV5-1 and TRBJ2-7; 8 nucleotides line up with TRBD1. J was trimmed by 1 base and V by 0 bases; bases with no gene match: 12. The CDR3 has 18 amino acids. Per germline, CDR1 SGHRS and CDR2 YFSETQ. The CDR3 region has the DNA TGCGCCAGCAGCTTGGTCCCAATTGACAGGGGCAAATCCTACGAGCAGTACTTC. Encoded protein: CASSLVPIDRGKSYEQYF.

CDR3 sequence reads: CASSFRGITGELFF. As DNA, the CDR3 is TGTGCCAGCAGTTTCCGAGGAATCACCGGGGAGCTGTTTTTT. The rearrangement joins TRBV28 to TRBJ2-2; D remains ambiguous. CDR3 length: 14 residues. Germline V gene lookup returns CDR1 MDHEN and CDR2 SYDVKM. V was cut by 3 bases and J by 4 bases, with 9 bases left in between.

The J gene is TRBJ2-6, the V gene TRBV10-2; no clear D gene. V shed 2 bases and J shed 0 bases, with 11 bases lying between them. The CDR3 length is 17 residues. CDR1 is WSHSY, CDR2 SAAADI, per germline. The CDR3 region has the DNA TGCGCCAGCAGTGAGAGGGAATCCATCTCTGGGGCCAACGTCCTGACTTTC. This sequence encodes CASSERESISGANVLTF.

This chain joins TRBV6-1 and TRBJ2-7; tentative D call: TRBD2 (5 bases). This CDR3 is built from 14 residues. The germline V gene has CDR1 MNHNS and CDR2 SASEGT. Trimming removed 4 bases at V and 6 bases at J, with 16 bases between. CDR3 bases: TGTGCCAGCAGTGTGGGGAGTGGAGGATTCGAGCAGTACTTC. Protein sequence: CASSVGSGGFEQYF.

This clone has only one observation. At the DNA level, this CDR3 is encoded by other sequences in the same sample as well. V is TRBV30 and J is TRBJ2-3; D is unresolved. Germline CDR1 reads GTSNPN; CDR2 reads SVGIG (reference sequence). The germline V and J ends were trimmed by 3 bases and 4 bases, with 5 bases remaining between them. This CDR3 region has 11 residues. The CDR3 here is CAWSPADTQYF. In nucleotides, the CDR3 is TGTGCCTGGAGCCCGGCAGATACGCAGTATTTT.

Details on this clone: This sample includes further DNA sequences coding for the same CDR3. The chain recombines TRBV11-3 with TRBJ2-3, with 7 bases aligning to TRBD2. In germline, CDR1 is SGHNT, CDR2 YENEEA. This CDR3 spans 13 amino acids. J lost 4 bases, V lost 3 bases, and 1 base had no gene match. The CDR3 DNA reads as TGTGCCAGCAGCTTGGGGGGGGCAGATACGCAGTATTTT. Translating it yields CASSLGGADTQYF.

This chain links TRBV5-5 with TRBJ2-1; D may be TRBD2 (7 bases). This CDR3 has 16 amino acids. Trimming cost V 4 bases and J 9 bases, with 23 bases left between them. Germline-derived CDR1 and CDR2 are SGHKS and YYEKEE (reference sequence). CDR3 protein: CASSRAGANSGREQFF. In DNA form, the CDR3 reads TGTGCCAGCAGCCGGGCGGGGGCCAACTCCGGGCGTGAGCAGTTCTTC.

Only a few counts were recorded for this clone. The CDR3 bases are TGTGCCAGCAGCTTGGGCGCCTGGGAGACCCAGTACTTC. Translation: CASSLGAWETQYF. This chain connects TRBV5-8 to TRBJ2-5; D is uncertain. V gave up 0 bases and J gave up 5 bases, with 8 bases separating them. Per germline, CDR1 SGHTS and CDR2 YDEGEE. The CDR3 is made up of 13 amino acids.

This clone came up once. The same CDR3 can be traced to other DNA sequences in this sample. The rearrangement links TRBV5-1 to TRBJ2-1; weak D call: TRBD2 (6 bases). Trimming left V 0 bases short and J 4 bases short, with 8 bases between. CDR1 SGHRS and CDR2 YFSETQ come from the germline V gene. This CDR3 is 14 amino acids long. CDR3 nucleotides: TGCGCCAGCAGCTTGGTAGCGGTATACAATGAGCAGTTCTTC. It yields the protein CASSLVAVYNEQFF.

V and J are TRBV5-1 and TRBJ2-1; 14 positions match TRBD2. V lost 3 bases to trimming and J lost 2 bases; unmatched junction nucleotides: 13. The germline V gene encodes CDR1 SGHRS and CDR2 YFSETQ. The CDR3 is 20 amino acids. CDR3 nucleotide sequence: TGCGCCAGCAGCTCGGCCCCGGGACTAGCGGGAGTGAGGACCTACAATGAGCAGTTCTTC. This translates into CASSSAPGLAGVRTYNEQFF.

The chain's CDR3 is CASSLEGLTEQYF. The CDR3, as DNA: TGTGCCAGCAGCTTAGAAGGGCTAACGGAGCAGTACTTC. This chain links TRBV7-9 with TRBJ2-7, with unresolved D. Germline V gives CDR1 SEHNR, CDR2 FQNEAQ (reference sequence). V was clipped by 1 base and J by 7 bases, with 11 bases between them. This CDR3 region has 13 residues. The full variable domain, completed using reference TRBV7-9 and TRBJ2-7, is DTGVSQNPRHKITKRGQNVTFRCDPISEHNRLYWYRQTLGQGPEFLTYFQNEAQLEKSRLLSDRFSAERPKGSFSTLEIQRTEQGDSAMYLCASSLEGLTEQYFGPGTRLTVT.

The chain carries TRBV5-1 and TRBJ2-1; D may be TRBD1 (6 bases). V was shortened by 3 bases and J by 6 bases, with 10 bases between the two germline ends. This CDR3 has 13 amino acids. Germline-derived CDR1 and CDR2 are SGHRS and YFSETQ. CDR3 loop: CASSWTRGNEQFF. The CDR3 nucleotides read TGCGCCAGCAGCTGGACCAGGGGCAATGAGCAGTTCTTC.

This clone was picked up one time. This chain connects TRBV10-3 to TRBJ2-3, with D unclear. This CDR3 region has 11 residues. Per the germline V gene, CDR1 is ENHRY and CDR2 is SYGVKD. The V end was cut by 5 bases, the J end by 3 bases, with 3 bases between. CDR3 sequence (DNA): TGTGCCATCAGTTTTACAGATACGCAGTATTTT. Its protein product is CAISFTDTQYF.

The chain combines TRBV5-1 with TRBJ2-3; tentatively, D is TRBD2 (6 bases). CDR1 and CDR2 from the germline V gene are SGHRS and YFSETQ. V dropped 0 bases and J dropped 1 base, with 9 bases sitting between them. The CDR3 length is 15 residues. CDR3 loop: CASSLAPSGTDTQYF. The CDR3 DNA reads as TGCGCCAGCAGCTTGGCCCCTAGCGGCACAGATACGCAGTATTTT.

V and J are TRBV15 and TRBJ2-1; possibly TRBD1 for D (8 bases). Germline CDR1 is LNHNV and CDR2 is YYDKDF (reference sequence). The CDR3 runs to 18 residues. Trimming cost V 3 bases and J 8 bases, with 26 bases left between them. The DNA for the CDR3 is TGTGCCACCAGCAGCGGGGACAGGTGGGCTGGGGGGAGGGATGAGCAGTTCTTC. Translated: CATSSGDRWAGGRDEQFF.

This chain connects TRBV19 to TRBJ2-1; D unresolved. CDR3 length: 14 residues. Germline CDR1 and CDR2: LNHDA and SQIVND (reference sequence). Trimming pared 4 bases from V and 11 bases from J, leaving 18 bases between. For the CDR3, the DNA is TGTGCCAGTAGTACCCCCATAATAGCAGGTCAGCAGTTCTTC. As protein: CASSTPIIAGQQFF.

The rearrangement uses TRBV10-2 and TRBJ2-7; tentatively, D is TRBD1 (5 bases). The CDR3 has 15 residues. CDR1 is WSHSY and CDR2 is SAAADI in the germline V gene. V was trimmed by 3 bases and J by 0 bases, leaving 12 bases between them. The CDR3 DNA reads TGCGCCAGCAGTGACTCAAAGGGGCTCTCCTACGAGCAGTACTTC. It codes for CASSDSKGLSYEQYF.